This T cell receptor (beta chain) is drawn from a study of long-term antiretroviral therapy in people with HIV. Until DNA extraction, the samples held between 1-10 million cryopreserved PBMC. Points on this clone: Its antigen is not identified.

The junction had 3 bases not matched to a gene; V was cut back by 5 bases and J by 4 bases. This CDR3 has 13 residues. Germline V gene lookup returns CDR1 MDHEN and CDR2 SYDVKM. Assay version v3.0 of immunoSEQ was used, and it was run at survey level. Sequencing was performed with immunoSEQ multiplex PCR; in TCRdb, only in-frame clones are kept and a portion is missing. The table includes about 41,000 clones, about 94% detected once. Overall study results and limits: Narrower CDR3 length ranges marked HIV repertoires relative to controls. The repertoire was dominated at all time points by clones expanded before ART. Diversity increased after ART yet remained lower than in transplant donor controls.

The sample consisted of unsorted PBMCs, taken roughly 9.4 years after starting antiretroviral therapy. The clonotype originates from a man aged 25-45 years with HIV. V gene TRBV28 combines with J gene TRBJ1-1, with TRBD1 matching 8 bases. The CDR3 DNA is TGTGCCAGCAGTCCCGGACAGGGCACTGAAGCTTTCTTT. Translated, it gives CASSPGQGTEAFF.